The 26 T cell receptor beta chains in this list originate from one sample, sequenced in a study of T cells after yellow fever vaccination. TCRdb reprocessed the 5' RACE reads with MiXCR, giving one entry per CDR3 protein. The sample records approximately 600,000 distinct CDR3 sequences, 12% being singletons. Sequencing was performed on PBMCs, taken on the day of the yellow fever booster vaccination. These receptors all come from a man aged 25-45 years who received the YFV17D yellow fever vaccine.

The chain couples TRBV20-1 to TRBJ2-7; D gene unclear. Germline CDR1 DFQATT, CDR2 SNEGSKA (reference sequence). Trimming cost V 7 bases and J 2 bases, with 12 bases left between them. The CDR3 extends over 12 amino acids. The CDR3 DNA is TGCAGTGTGGATATACTACCCTACGAGCAGTACTTC. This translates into CSVDILPYEQYF.

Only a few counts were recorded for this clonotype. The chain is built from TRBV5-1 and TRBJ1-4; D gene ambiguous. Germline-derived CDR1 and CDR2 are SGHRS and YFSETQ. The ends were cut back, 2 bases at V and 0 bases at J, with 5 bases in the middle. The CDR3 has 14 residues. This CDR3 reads CASSFAATNEKLFF. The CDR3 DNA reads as TGCGCCAGCAGCTTCGCAGCAACTAATGAAAAACTGTTTTTT.

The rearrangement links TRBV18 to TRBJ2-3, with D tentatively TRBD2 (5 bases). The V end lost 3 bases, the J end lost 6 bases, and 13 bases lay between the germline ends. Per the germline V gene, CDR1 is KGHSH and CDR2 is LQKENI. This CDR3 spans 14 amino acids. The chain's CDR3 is CASSPGSEEDTQYF. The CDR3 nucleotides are TGTGCCAGCTCACCGGGGAGTGAGGAGGATACGCAGTATTTT.

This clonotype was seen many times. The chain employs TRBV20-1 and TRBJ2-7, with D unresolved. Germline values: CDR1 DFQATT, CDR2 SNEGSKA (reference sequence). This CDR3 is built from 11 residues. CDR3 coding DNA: TGCACCACCGCGGTGTGCTACGAGCAGTACTTC. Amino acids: CTTAVCYEQYF.

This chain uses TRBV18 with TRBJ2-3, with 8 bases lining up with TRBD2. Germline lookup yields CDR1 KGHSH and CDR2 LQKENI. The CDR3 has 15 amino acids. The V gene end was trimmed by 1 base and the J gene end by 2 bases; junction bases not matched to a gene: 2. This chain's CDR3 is CASSPLAGYTDTQYF. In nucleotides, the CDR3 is TGTGCCAGCTCACCACTAGCGGGATACACAGATACGCAGTATTTT.

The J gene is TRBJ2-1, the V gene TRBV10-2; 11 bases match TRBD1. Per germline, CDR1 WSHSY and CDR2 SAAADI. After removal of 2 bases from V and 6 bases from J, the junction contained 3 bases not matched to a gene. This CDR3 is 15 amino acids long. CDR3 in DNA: TGCGCCAGCAGTGAGGGACAGGGGGCAGGCAATGAGCAGTTCTTC. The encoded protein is CASSEGQGAGNEQFF.

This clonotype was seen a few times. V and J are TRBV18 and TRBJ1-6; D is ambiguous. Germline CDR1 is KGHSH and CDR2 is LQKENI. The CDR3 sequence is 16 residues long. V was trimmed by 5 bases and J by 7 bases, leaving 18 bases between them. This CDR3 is CASSNPSRVGNSPLHF. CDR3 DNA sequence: TGTGCCAGCTCAAATCCGTCGCGGGTTGGGAATTCACCCCTCCACTTT.

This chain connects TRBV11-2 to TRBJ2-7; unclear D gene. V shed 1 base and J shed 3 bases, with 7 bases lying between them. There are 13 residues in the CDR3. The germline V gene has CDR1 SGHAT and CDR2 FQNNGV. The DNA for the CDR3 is TGTGCCAGCAGCTTAGCGGGCATCTACGAGCAGTACTTC. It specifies CASSLAGIYEQYF.

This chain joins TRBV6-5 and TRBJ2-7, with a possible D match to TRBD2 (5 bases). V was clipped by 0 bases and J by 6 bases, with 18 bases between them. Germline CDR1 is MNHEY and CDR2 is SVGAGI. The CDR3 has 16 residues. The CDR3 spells CASSYSNFGDSGEQYF. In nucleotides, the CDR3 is TGTGCCAGCAGTTACTCCAACTTCGGGGATAGTGGCGAGCAGTACTTC.

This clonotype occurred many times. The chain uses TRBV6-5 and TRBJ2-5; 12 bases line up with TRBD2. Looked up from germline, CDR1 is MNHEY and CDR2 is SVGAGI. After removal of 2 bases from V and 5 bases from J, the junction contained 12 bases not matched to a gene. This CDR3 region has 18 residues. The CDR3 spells CASSYRLAGVMAWETQYF. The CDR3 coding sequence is TGTGCCAGCAGTTACAGACTAGCGGGAGTTATGGCTTGGGAGACCCAGTACTTC.

Here the CDR3 reads CASYRYRGAYTGELFF. The CDR3 DNA reads as TGTGCCAGTTACCGATACCGAGGGGCATACACCGGGGAGCTGTTTTTT. This sequence joins TRBV27 and TRBJ2-2; D is tentatively TRBD1 or TRBD2 (5 bases each). CDR3 length: 16 amino acids. CDR1 and CDR2 from the germline V gene are MNHEY and SMNVEV (reference sequence). Trimming removed 9 bases at V and 3 bases at J, with 20 bases between.

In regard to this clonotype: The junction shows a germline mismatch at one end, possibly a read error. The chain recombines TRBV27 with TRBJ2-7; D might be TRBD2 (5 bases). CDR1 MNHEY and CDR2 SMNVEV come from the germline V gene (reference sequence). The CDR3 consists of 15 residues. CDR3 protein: CAISLSRGSVWEQYF. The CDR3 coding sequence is TGTGCCATCAGTTTGAGTCGGGGTTCCGTCTGGGAGCAGTACTTC.

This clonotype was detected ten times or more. DNA for the CDR3: TGTGCCAGCAGCTTCGGGAGTGGGGCAGGGAATGAGCAGTTCTTC. Its protein product is CASSFGSGAGNEQFF. The chain uses TRBV2 and TRBJ2-1; maybe TRBD2 (6 bases). The CDR3 is 15 amino acids. V shed 6 bases and J shed 7 bases, with 19 bases lying between them. CDR1 is SNHLY and CDR2 is FYNNEI in the germline V gene. Using reference TRBV2 and TRBJ2-1 for the parts outside the CDR3, the full variable domain is EPEVTQTPSHQVTQMGQEVILRCVPISNHLYFYWYRQILGQKVEFLVSFYNNEISEKSEIFDDQFSVERPDGSNFTLKIRSTKLEDSAMYFCASSFGSGAGNEQFFGPGTRLTVL.

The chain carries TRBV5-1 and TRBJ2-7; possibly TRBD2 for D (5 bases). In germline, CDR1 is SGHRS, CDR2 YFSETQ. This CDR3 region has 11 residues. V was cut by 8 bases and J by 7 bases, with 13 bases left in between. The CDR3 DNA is TGCGCCAGTTCGGGGTTAGGTGAGCAGTACTTC. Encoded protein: CASSGLGEQYF.

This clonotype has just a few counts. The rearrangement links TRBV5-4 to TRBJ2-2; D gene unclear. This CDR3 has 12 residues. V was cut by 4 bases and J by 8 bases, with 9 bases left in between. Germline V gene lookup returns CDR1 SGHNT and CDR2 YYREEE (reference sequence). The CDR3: CASSPTWGELFF. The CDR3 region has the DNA TGTGCCAGCAGCCCTACATGGGGGGAGCTGTTTTTT.

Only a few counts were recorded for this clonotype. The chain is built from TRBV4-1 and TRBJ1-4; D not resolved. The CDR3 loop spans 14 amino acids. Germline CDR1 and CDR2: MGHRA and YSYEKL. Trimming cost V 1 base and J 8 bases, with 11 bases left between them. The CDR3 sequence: CASSQGWAGEKLFF. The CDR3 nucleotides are TGCGCCAGCAGCCAAGGTTGGGCGGGCGAAAAACTGTTTTTT.

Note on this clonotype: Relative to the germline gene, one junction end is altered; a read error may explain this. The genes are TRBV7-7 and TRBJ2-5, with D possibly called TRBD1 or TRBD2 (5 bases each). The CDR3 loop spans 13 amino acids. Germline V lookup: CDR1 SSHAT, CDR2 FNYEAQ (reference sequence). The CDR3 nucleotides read TGTGCTAGCAGCCCGGGGACGCTTGGGACCCAGTACTTC. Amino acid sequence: CASSPGTLGTQYF.

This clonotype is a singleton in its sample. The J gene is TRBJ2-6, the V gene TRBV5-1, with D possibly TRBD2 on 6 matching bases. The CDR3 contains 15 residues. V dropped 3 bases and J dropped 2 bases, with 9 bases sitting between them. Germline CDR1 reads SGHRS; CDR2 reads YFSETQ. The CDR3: CASSYPGAGANVLTF. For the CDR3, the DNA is TGCGCCAGCAGCTACCCGGGAGCTGGGGCCAACGTCCTGACTTTC.

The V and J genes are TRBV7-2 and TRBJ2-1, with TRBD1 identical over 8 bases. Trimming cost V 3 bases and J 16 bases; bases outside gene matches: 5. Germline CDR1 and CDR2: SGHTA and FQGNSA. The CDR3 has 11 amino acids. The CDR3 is CASSFDRGSFF. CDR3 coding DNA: TGTGCCAGCAGCTTCGACAGGGGATCTTTCTTC.

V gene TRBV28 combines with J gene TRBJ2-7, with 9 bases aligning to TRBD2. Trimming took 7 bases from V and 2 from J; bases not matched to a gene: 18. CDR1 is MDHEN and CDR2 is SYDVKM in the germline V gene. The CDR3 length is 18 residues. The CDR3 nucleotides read TGTGCCAGCACCGCACCTCAGCTTAGCGGGAGTTCCACCTACGAGCAGTACTTC. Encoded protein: CASTAPQLSGSSTYEQYF.

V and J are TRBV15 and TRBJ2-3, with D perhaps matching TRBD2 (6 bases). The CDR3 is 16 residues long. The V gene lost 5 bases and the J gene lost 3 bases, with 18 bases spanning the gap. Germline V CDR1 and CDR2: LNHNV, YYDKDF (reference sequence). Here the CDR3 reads CATSSGTYRGTDTQYF. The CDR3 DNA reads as TGTGCCACCAGCTCAGGGACTTACCGGGGAACAGATACGCAGTATTTT.

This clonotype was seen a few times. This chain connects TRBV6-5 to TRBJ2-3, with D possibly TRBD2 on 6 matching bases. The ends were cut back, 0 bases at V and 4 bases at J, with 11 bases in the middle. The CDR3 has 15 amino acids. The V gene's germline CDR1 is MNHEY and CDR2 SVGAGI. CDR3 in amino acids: CASSYSTGRADTQYF. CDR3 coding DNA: TGTGCCAGCAGTTACTCGACCGGGAGAGCAGATACGCAGTATTTT.

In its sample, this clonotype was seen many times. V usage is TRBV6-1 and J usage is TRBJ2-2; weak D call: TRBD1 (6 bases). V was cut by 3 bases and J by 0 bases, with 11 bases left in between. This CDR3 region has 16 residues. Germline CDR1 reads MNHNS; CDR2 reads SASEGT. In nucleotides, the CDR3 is TGTGCCAGCAGTGACGAGCACAGGGCGAACACCGGGGAGCTGTTTTTT. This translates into CASSDEHRANTGELFF.

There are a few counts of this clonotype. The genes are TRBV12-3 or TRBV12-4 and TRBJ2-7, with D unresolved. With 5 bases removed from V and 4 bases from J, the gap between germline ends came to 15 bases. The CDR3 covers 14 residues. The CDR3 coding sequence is TGTGCCAGCAGTACCCCAAACCCCCCGTACGAGCAGTACTTC. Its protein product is CASSTPNPPYEQYF.

CDR3 sequence reads: CASSQQREAFF. The CDR3 nucleotides read TGTGCCAGCAGTCAACAGAGAGAAGCTTTCTTT. This chain uses TRBV28 with TRBJ1-1; D gene unclear. Trimming cost V 5 bases and J 8 bases, with 9 bases left between them. This CDR3 is built from 11 residues. CDR1 is MDHEN, CDR2 SYDVKM, per germline.

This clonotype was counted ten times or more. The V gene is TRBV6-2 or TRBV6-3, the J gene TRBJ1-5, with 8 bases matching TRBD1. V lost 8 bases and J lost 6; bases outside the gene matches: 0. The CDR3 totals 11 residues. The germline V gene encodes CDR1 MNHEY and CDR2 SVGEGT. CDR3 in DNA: TGTGCCAGCGGGACAGGTCAGCCCCAGCATTTT. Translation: CASGTGQPQHF.